The rows below give T cell receptor beta chains drawn from one sample of a study of shared clonotypes between healthy human individuals. TCRdb's table, derived via immunoSEQ multiplex PCR, lists solely in-frame clones and lacks some. The data contain around 2.1 million clones, 90% to 97% of them singletons. Sequencing used naive CD4+ T cells sorted from blood. Every receptor here comes from a man younger than 30 in good health. Each CDR3 is given without its conserved first and last residue.

>TRBV5-1
ASSLGRELTEQY
>TRBV7-6
ASSPPGTTIYEQF
>TRBV28
ASSPDGLNEKLF
>TRBV29-1
SVELWQNTGELF
>TRBV7-9
ASSQGRETQY
>TRBV5-1
ASSLEHLGTEAF
>TRBV6-5
ASSYWGGALNEQF
>TRBV5-6
ASSRTGRNTEAF
>TRBV4-2
ASSPGLAAPEAETQY
>TRBV19
ASSIQGTLTGTNSPLH
>TRBV7-2
ASSPQGQVNEQY
>TRBV30
AWNTGPNREQY
>TRBV5-1
ASSLVAGGYGYT
>TRBV5-1
ASSLEGPGTNEKLF
>TRBV4-3
ASSQTSGPTDTQY
>TRBV9
ASRHSGRNNEQY
>TRBV6-1
ASSEGRTNEKLF
>TRBV7-9
ASSPITGSYEQY
>TRBV2
ASRITTNEKLF
>TRBV9
ASSVALGELF
>TRBV6-5
ASSPGQGARTEAF
>TRBV4-3
ASSLTSGNSYEQY
>TRBV11-1
ASSSTSGGKYEQY
>TRBV28
ASSADRGSNNEQF
>TRBV2
ASSPGGNQPQH
>TRBV4-1
ASMPGGPDWAGLLNTEAF
>TRBV6-1
ASSEGRAYSTEAF
>TRBV5-6
ASSQGTGKTQY
>TRBV6-5
ASRRDGNQPQH
>TRBV27
ASSERGGNTIY
>TRBV19
ASTPLISSGNTIY
>TRBV30
AWSRLASETQY
>TRBV5-1
ASKIFIGTGELF
>TRBV5-1
ASSLDGTIYGYT
>TRBV30
AWSVVGRTDTQY
>TRBV9
ASSSTAVGVEQF
>TRBV30
AWSLVGGETQY
>TRBV4-1
ASSQVPQGGLYEQY
>TRBV19
ASSMGVGYT
>TRBV28
ASTRTSWDDNEQF
>TRBV5-6
ASSLLRGTTGELF
>TRBV4-1
ASSQGGGKNEKLF
>TRBV6-5
ASSYRKIGLTEAF
>TRBV7-2
ASRKPGTDYNEQF
>TRBV2
ASSLTDQPQH
>TRBV7-9
ASSSRQGTEAF
>TRBV7-8
ASLGQLTDTQY
>TRBV7-2
ASSTRLAGTYEQY
>TRBV7-2
ASSLVGLAGVEQF
>TRBV6-6
ASSETFNYGYT
>TRBV10-1
ASRTPKADLYEQY
>TRBV6-6
ASRDRLGVYEQY
>TRBV2
ASRADILNTEAF
>TRBV29-1
SVGGAASTQY
>TRBV5-6
ASSLATLTDTQY
>TRBV5-1
ASSFTSGGVNTGELF
>TRBV21-1
ASSRGGDYEQY